What follows are 8 T cell receptor beta chains derived from one specimen sequenced in a study of neurological immune-mediated disorders. Each CDR3 protein gets one entry after TCRdb re-called the 5' RACE reads with MiXCR. Of under 80,000 distinct CDR3 sequences in the sample, 13% to 15% were seen once. Material for sequencing was PBMCs. The receptors were sampled from a woman aged 45-65 years in good health.

Many counts were recorded for this clonotype. V usage is TRBV5-1 and J usage is TRBJ1-1; TRBD1 matches 9 bases. After removal of 4 bases from V and 1 base from J, the junction contained 14 bases not matched to a gene. Per the germline V gene, CDR1 is SGHRS and CDR2 is YFSETQ. This CDR3 is 18 amino acids long. The CDR3 coding sequence is TGCGCCAGCAGCCGAAGGAGTCCCGGGACAGGGACGAACACTGAAGCTTTCTTT. Translation: CASSRRSPGTGTNTEAFF.

The sample holds many counts of this clonotype. The CDR3 loop is CASNRQGTPNSPGELFF. The CDR3 DNA reads TGTGCCAGCAACCGTCAGGGGACCCCCAATAGTCCCGGGGAGCTGTTTTTT. The V call is TRBV7-2, the J call TRBJ2-2; D possibly corresponds to TRBD1 (6 bases). The CDR3 is 17 residues long. Trimming took off 7 bases at V and 6 bases at J, with 24 bases between the two ends. The germline CDR1 and CDR2 sequences are SGHTA and FQGNSA.

This clonotype was recorded many times. This chain links TRBV7-8 with TRBJ2-6; possible D gene TRBD1, 5 bases. The V end lost 5 bases, the J end lost 3 bases, and 11 bases lay between the germline ends. Germline CDR1 and CDR2: SGHVS and FQNEAQ. This CDR3 has 15 amino acids. CDR3 region: CASSHARVGANVLTF. The CDR3 coding sequence is TGTGCCAGCAGCCACGCCAGGGTTGGGGCCAACGTCCTGACTTTC.

This clonotype has at least ten counts. This chain uses TRBV6-2 or TRBV6-3 with TRBJ1-1; unclear D gene. The CDR3 runs to 11 residues. Germline V gene lookup returns CDR1 MNHEY and CDR2 SVGEGT. The V end was cut by 0 bases, the J end by 4 bases, with 0 bases between. CDR3 in DNA: TGTGCCAGCAGTTACTCCACTGAAGCTTTCTTT. It yields the protein CASSYSTEAFF.

The sample holds many counts of this clonotype. This rearrangement joins TRBV5-1 to TRBJ1-3; D perhaps matches TRBD1 (5 bases). V dropped 2 bases and J dropped 5 bases, with 11 bases sitting between them. The germline V gene encodes CDR1 SGHRS and CDR2 YFSETQ. This CDR3 is 14 amino acids long. Here the CDR3 DNA reads TGCGCCAGCAGCTTAGGACAAGTCCGAAACACCATATATTTT. Translated: CASSLGQVRNTIYF.

This clonotype appeared many times. CDR3 region: CASSKGLLAGLKETQYF. CDR3 DNA: TGTGCCAGCAGCAAAGGGCTCCTAGCGGGGTTAAAAGAGACCCAGTACTTC. The chain uses TRBV21-1 and TRBJ2-5; TRBD2, the table's D call, was not compared with the DNA. TRBV21-1 is classified as a pseudogene. This CDR3 is built from 17 residues.

This clonotype was found many times. The chain carries TRBV9 and TRBJ2-4; possibly TRBD2 for D (7 bases). V lost 5 bases and J lost 5, with 17 bases in between. Per the germline V gene, CDR1 is SGDLS and CDR2 is YYNGEE. The CDR3 spans 15 residues. CDR3 in amino acids: CASSVQGGSQNIQYF. CDR3 in DNA: TGTGCCAGCAGTGTACAGGGCGGGAGCCAAAACATTCAGTACTTC.

CDR3 nucleotides: TGCGCCAGCAGCCAGTCAACACAGGGGGCGATTTCACCCCTCCACTTT. Its translation is CASSQSTQGAISPLHF. V usage is TRBV4-1 and J usage is TRBJ1-6, with TRBD1 matching 9 bases. V shed 3 bases, J shed 9 bases, and the junction held 9 bases outside the gene matches. Germline V gene data show CDR1 as MGHRA and CDR2 as YSYEKL. There are 16 residues in the CDR3.